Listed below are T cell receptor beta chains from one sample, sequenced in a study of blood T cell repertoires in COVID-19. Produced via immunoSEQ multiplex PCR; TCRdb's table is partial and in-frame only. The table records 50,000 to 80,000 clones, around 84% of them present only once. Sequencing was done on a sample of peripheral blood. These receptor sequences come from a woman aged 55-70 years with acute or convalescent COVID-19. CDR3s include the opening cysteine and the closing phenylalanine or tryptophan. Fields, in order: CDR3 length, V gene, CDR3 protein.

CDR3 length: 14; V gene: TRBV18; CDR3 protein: CASSPQRSTDTQYF
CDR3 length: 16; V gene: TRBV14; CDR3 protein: CASSQEGLSYNSPLHF
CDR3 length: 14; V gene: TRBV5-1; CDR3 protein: CASSDGNKYNEQFF
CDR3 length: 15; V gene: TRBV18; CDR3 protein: CASSPGTGYNSPLHF
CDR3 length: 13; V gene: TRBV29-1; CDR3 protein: CSAGLGGGTEAFF
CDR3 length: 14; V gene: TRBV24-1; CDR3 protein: CATRRDRGRQPQHF
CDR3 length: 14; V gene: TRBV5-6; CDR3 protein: CASSLWRVGEKLFF
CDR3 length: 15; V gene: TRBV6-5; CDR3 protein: CASSYSVRGGGEAFF
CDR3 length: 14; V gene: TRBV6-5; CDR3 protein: CASGPFGLNQPQHF
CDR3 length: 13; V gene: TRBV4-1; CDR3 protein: CASSGDLNTEAFF
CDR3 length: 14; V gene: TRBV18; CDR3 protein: CASSPLQGGQPQHF
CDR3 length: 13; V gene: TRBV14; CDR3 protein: CASSRDRGIEQYF
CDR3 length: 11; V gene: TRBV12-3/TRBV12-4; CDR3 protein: CASSLAGRAFF